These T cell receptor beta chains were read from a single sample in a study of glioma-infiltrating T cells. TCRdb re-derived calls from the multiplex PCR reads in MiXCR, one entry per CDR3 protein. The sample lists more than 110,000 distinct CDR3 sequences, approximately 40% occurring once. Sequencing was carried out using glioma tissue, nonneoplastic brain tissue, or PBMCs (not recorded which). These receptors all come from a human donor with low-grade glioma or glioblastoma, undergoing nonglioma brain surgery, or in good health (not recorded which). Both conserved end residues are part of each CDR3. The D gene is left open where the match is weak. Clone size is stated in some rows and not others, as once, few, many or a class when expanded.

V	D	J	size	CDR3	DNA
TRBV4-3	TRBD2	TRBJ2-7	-	CASSQAGTSLYEQYF	TGCGCCAGCAGCCAGGCCGGGACTAGTCTCTACGAGCAGTACTTC
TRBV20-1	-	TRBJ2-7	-	CSARDRASEQYF	TGCAGTGCTAGAGACCGAGCTAGCGAGCAGTACTTC
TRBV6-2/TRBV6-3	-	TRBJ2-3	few	CASSHGGDTDTQYF	TGTGCCAGCAGTCACGGGGGTGACACAGATACGCAGTATTTT
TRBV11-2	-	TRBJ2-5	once	CASSLGRVAETQYF	TGTGCCAGCAGCTTAGGGAGAGTTGCAGAGACCCAGTACTTC
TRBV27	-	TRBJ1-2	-	CASRRTAFSYGYTF	TGTGCCAGCAGGAGGACAGCTTTCAGTTATGGCTACACCTTC
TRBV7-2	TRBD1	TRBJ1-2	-	CASSAQGATGYTF	TGTGCCAGCAGCGCACAGGGGGCGACTGGCTACACCTTC
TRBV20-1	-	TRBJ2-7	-	CSAWGYEQYF	TGCAGTGCCTGGGGTTACGAGCAGTACTTC
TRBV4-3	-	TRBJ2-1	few	CASSQDSQAYNEQFF	TGCGCCAGCAGCCAAGATTCGCAGGCTTACAATGAGCAGTTCTTC
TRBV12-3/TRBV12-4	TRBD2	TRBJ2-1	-	CASSSISYSGRASYNEQFF	TGTGCCAGCAGCTCCATAAGCTATAGCGGGAGAGCCTCCTACAATGAGCAGTTCTTC
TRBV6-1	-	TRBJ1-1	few	CASRTVNTEAFF	TGTGCCAGCAGGACGGTGAACACTGAAGCTTTCTTT
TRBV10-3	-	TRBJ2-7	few	CAISDRTYEQYF	TGTGCCATCAGTGACAGGACCTACGAGCAGTACTTC
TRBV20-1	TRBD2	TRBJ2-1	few	CSARVAGGPIGRKNEQFF	TGCAGTGCTAGAGTTGCGGGGGGGCCGATAGGGAGGAAAAATGAGCAGTTCTTC
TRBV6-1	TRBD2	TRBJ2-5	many	CASSPGLASETQYF	TGTGCCAGCAGCCCGGGACTAGCGTCGGAGACCCAGTACTTC
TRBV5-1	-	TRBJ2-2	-	CASSLGFANTGELFF	TGCGCCAGCAGCTTGGGTTTCGCGAACACCGGGGAGCTGTTTTTT
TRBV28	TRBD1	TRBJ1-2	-	CASSRGDRGLGYTF	TGTGCCAGCAGTAGGGGCGACAGGGGGCTCGGCTACACCTTC
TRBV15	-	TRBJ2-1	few	CATSRDDGTPNEQFF	TGTGCCACCAGCAGAGATGACGGGACACCCAATGAGCAGTTCTTC
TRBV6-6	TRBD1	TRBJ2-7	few	CASSYSRRGTEQYF	TGTGCCAGCAGTTACTCGCGCAGGGGGACCGAGCAGTACTTC
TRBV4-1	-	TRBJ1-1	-	CASSLSGQGRAEAFF	TGCGCCAGCAGCCTCTCTGGTCAGGGCAGGGCTGAAGCTTTCTTT
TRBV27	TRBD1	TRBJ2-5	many	CAMGTDQETQYF	TGTGCCATGGGGACAGATCAAGAGACCCAGTACTTC
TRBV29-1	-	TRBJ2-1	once	CSASLLLGGEQFF	TGCAGCGCCTCCCTTCTCCTGGGAGGTGAGCAGTTCTTC
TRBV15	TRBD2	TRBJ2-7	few	CATSPAGGNYEQYF	TGTGCCACCAGCCCGGCGGGGGGCAATTACGAGCAGTACTTC
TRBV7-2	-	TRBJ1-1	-	CASSLGADSPTEAFF	TGTGCCAGCAGCTTAGGAGCCGACAGTCCCACTGAAGCTTTCTTT
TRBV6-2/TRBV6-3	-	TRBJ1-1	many	CASSQAMNTEAFF	TGTGCCAGCAGCCAAGCTATGAACACTGAAGCTTTCTTT
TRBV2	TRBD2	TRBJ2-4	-	CASSEFERGVQYF	TGTGCCAGCAGTGAATTCGAGCGGGGGGTTCAGTACTTC
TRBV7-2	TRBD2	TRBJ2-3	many	CASSLVLAGGTDTQYF	TGTGCCAGCAGCTTAGTACTAGCGGGGGGCACAGATACGCAGTATTTT
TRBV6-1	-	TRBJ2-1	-	CASRPEYNEQFF	TGTGCCAGCAGGCCCGAGTACAATGAGCAGTTCTTC
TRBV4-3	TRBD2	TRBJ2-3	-	CASSQGISGEDTQYF	TGCGCCAGCAGCCAAGGGATTAGCGGGGAAGATACGCAGTATTTT
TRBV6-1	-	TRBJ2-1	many	CATRPGEAYNEQFF	TGTGCCACCCGTCCGGGCGAGGCCTACAATGAGCAGTTCTTC
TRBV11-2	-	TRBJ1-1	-	CASSLGRLDTEAFF	TGTGCCAGCAGCCTCGGGAGACTGGACACTGAAGCTTTCTTT
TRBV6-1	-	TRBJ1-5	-	CASNLLGDLGNQPQHF	TGTGCCAGCAATCTCTTGGGGGATTTGGGCAATCAGCCCCAGCATTTT
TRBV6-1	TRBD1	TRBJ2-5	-	CASSETGTGAYEQHF	TGTGCCAGCAGTGAAACCGGGACAGGGGCCTACGAGCAGCACTTC
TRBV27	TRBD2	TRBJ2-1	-	CASRRASGSYNEQFF	TGTGCCAGCAGGAGGGCTAGCGGCTCCTACAATGAGCAGTTCTTC
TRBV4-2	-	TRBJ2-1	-	CASSGSRGESGYNEQFF	TGTGCCAGCAGCGGCTCCAGAGGGGAGTCTGGCTACAATGAGCAGTTCTTC
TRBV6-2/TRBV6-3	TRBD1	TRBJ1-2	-	CASSKGQGTSNYGYTF	TGTGCCAGCAGTAAGGGACAGGGTACATCCAACTATGGCTACACCTTC
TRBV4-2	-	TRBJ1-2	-	CASSQVTGGLGGGAYGYTF	TGTGCCAGCAGCCAAGTCACGGGAGGTTTGGGAGGAGGGGCTTATGGCTACACCTTC
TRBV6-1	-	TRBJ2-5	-	CASSSGTSYEETQYF	TGTGCCAGCAGTTCGGGGACTTCCTACGAGGAGACCCAGTACTTC
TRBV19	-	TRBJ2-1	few	CASSWKQGQGEQFF	TGTGCCAGTAGCTGGAAGCAAGGACAAGGTGAGCAGTTCTTC
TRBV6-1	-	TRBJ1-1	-	CASRYKTGPRVEAFF	TGTGCCAGCAGATACAAGACAGGCCCAAGGGTTGAAGCTTTCTTT
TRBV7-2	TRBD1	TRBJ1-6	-	CASSSQGTGLYLYNSSLHF	TGTGCCAGCAGCTCCCAAGGGACAGGCCTTTATCTGTATAATTCATCCCTCCACTTT
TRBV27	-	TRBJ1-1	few	CASTRGGLTEAFF	TGTGCCAGCACCCGGGGGGGACTCACTGAAGCTTTCTTT
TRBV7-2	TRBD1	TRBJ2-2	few	CASSGSQGPTNTGELFF	TGTGCCAGCAGCGGTTCACAGGGGCCTACCAACACCGGGGAGCTGTTTTTT
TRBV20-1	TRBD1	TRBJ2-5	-	CSAPGQGAGETQYF	TGCAGTGCACCCGGACAGGGGGCAGGAGAGACCCAGTACTTC
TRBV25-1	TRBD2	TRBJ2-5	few	CASSALAGTSGRETQYF	TGTGCCAGCAGTGCGCTCGCCGGGACTAGCGGGAGAGAGACCCAGTACTTC
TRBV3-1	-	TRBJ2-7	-	CASSLNRISYEQYF	TGTGCCAGCAGCCTTAACAGGATTTCCTACGAGCAGTACTTC
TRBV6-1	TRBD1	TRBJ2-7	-	CASTYGGQGSYEQYF	TGTGCCAGCACCTATGGCGGACAGGGGAGCTACGAGCAGTACTTC
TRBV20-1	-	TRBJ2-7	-	CSARVRKGAGEQYF	TGCAGTGCTAGAGTTAGGAAGGGGGCGGGAGAGCAGTACTTC
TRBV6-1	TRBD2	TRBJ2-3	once	CATASGATDTQYF	TGTGCCACCGCGAGCGGGGCCACAGATACGCAGTATTTT
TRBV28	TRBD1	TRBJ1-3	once	CASTPGGGHSGNTIYF	TGTGCCAGCACCCCAGGGGGGGGCCACTCTGGAAACACCATATATTTT
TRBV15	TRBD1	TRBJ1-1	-	CATSGVDRGNTEAFF	TGTGCCACCAGCGGGGTGGACAGGGGAAACACTGAAGCTTTCTTT
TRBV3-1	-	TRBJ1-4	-	CASTLDGLNEKLFF	TGTGCCAGCACCCTGGACGGACTTAATGAAAAACTGTTTTTT
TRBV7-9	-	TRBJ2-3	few	CASSSYGTDTQYF	TGTGCCAGCAGCTCTTACGGGACAGATACGCAGTATTTT
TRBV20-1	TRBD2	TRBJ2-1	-	CSARRAGGRDNEQFF	TGCAGTGCTCGCCGCGCGGGGGGGCGCGACAATGAGCAGTTCTTC
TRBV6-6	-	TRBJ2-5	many	CASSYGPAWTQYF	TGTGCCAGCAGTTACGGGCCAGCTTGGACCCAGTACTTC
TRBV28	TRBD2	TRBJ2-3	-	CASELAGGKTDTQYF	TGTGCCAGCGAACTAGCGGGAGGGAAGACAGATACGCAGTATTTT
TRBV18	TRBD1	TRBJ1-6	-	CASRPVTGSNSPLHF	TGTGCCAGTCGCCCCGTGACAGGGAGCAATTCACCCCTCCACTTT
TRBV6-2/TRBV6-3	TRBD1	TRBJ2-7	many	CASRGQVFNEQYF	TGTGCCAGCAGGGGACAGGTCTTTAACGAGCAGTACTTC
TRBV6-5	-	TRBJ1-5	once	CASSARGDSNQPQHF	TGTGCCAGCAGTGCGAGGGGAGATAGCAATCAGCCCCAGCATTTT
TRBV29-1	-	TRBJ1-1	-	CSGGAGNTEAFF	TGCAGCGGAGGGGCAGGGAACACTGAAGCTTTCTTT
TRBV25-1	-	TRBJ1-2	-	CASSESNEQVGMGYTF	TGTGCCAGCAGTGAATCCAATGAGCAGGTCGGGATGGGCTACACCTTC
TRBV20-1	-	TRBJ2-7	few	CSATRKNEQYF	TGCAGTGCTACCAGGAAGAACGAGCAGTACTTC